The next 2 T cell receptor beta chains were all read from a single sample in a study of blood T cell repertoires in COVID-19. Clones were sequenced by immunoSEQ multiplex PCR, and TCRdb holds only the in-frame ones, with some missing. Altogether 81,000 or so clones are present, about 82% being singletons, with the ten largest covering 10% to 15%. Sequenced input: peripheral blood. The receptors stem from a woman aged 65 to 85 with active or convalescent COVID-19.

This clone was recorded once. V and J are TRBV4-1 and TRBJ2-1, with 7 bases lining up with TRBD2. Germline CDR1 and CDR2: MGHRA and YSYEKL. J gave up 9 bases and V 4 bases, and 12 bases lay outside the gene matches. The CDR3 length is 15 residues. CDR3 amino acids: CASSPGGGLALEQFF. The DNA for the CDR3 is TGCGCCAGCAGCCCTGGGGGGGGTCTCGCTCTTGAGCAGTTCTTC.

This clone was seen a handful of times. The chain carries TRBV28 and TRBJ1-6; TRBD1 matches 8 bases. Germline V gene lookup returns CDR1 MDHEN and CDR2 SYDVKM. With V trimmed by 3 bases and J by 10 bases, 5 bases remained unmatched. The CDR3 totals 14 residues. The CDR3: CASSLTGEGSPLHF. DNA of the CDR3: TGTGCCAGCAGTTTGACAGGGGAAGGGTCACCCCTCCACTTT.